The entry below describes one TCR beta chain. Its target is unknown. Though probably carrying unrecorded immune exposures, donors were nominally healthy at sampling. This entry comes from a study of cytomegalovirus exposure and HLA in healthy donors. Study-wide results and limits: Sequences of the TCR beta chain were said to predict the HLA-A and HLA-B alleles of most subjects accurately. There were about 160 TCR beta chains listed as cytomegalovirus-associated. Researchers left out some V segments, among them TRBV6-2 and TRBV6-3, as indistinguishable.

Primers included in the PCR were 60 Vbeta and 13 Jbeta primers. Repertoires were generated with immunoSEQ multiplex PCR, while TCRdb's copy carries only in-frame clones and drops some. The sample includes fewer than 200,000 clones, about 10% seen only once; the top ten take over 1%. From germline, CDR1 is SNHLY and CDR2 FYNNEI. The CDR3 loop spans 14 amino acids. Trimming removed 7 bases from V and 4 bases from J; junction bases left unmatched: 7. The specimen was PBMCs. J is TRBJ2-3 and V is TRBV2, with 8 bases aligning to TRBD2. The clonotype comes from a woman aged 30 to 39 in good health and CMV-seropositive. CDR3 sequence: CASTFAGGPDTQYF. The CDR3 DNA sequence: TGTGCCAGCACATTCGCGGGAGGACCAGATACGCAGTATTTT.